This T cell receptor beta chain was observed in a study of blood T cell repertoires in COVID-19. Study context: T cells, B-cell-depleted T cells, or PBMCs provided the cDNA or gDNA that served as material.

Enrollment of patients from Seattle took place during active infection, with longitudinal follow-up. Original processing notes: Nucleated cell counts were estimated from reference gene primer amplification. This table comes from immunoSEQ multiplex PCR, and its TCRdb copy is limited to in-frame clones, with some not included. D and trimming come from the DNA, and the V and J calls and clone size come from that table. Here the sample spans some 180,000 clones, around 80% being singletons. Germline trimming cut 5 bases from V and 4 bases from J; bases unmatched to any gene: 6. CDR3 length equals 14 residues. The germline CDR1 and CDR2 sequences are MGHDK and SYGVNS.

The sequence came from a woman aged 40 to 50 with COVID-19, enrolled during active disease. The specimen sequenced was peripheral blood. The chain couples TRBV25-1 to TRBJ1-1; the match to TRBD1 covers 8 bases. As DNA, the CDR3 is TGTGCCAGCAGTAAATCAGGGGGCGTCACTGAAGCTTTCTTT. Its protein is CASSKSGGVTEAFF.